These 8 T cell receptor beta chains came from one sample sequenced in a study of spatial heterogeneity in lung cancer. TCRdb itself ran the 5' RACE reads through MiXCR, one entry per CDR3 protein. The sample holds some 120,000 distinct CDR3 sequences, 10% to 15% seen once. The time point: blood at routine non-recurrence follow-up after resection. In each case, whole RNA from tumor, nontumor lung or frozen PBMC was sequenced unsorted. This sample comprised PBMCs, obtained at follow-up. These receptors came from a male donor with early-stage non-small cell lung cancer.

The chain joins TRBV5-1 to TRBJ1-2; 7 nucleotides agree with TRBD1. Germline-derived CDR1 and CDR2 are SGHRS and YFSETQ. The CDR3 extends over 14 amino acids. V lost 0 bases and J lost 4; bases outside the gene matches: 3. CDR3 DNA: TGCGCCAGCAGCTTGGCGACAGGGATCTATGGCTACACCTTC. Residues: CASSLATGIYGYTF.

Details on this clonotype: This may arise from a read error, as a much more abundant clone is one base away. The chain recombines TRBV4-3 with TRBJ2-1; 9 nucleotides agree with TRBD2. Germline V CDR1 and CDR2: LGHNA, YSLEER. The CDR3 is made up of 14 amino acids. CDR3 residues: CSSSLSGGYNEQFF. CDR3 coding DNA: TGCTCCAGCAGCCTTAGCGGGGGTTACAATGAGCAGTTCTTC.

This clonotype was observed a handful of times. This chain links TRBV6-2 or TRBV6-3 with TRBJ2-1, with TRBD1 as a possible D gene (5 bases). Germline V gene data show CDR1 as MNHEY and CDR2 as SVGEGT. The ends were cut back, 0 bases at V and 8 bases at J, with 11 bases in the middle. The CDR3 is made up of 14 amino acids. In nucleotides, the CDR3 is TGTGCCAGCAGTTACTCGCGTCAGGGCGATGAGCAGTTCTTC. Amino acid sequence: CASSYSRQGDEQFF.

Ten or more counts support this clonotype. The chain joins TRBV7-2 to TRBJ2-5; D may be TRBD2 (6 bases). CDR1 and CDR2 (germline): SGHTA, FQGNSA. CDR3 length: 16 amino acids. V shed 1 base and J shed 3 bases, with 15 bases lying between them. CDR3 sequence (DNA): TGTGCCAGCAGCTTAGGGCCCCGGACGGGGGAAGAGACCCAGTACTTC. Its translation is CASSLGPRTGEETQYF. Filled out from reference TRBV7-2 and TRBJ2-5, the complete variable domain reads GAGVSQSPSNKVTEKGKDVELRCDPISGHTALYWYRQSLGQGLEFLIYFQGNSAPDKSGLPSDRFSAERTGGSVSTLTIQRTQQEDSAVYLCASSLGPRTGEETQYFGPGTRLLVL.

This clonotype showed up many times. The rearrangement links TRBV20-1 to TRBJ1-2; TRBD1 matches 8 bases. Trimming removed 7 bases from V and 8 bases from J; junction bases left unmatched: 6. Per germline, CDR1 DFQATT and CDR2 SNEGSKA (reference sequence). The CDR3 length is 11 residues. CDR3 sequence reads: CSEDRGNGYTF. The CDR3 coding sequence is TGCAGTGAAGACAGGGGAAACGGCTACACCTTC.

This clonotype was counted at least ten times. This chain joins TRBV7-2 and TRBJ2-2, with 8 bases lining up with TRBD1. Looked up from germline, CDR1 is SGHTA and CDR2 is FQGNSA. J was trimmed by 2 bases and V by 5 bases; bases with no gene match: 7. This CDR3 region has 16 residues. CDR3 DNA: TGTGCCAGCAGCCGCAGGACAGGGCATAACACCGGGGAGCTGTTTTTT. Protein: CASSRRTGHNTGELFF.

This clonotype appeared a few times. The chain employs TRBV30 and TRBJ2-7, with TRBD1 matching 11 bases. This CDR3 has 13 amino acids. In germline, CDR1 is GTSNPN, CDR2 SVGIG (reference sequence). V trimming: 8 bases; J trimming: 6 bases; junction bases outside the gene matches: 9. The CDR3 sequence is CASGTGGFGEQYF. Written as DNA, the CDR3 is TGTGCCAGCGGGACAGGGGGATTTGGCGAGCAGTACTTC.

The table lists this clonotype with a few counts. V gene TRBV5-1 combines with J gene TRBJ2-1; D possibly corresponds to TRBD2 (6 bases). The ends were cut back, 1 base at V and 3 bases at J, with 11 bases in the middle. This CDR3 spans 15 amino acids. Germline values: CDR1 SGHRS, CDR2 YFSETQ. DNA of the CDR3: TGCGCCAGCAGCTTGAGCCCGGGGGACTACAATGAGCAGTTCTTC. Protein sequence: CASSLSPGDYNEQFF.